By share, the clone carrying this TCR beta chain counts as medium-sized. This specimen belongs to a study of tumor-infiltrating lymphocytes in oesophageal squamous cell carcinoma. The CDR3 loop spans 11 amino acids. Trimming shortened V by 2 bases and J by 5 bases, and 4 bases separated the two germline ends. TCRdb used MiXCR to reprocess the PCR reads, holding one entry per CDR3 protein. The repertoire holds under 20,000 distinct CDR3 sequences, with 35% to 45% as singletons. This rearrangement joins TRBV12-3 or TRBV12-4 to TRBJ2-7; no firm D call. This sequence was found in a male donor with esophageal squamous cell carcinoma. Sequenced sample: esophageal tumor tissue. CDR3 protein: CASSLHDEQYF. CDR3 nucleotide sequence: TGTGCCAGCAGTTTACACGACGAGCAGTACTTC.